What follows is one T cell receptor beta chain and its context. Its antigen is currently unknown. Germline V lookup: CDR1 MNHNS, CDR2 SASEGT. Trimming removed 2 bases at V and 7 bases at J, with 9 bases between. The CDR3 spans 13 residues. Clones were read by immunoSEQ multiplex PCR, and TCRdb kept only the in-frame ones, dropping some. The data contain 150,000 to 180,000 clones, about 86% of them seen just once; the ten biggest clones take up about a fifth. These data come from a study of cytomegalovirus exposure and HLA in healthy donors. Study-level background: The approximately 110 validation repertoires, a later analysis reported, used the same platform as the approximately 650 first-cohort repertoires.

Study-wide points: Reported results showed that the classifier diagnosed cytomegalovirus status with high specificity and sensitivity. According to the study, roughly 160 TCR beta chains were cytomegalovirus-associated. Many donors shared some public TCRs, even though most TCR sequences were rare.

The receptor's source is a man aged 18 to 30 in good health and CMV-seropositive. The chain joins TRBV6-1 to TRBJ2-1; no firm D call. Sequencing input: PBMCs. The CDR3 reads CASSESSWNEQFF. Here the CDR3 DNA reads TGTGCCAGCAGTGAATCTAGTTGGAATGAGCAGTTCTTC.